This TCR beta chain was profiled in a study of shared clonotypes between healthy human individuals (dated by TCRdb to about 2020). For context, the study as a whole: A couple of women and a few men aged 18 to 49 years were included in the cohort. Per donor, three plates each were used for CD4 naive and CD4 memory, two for CD8 naive, and one for CD8 memory. Blood TCR repertoires of about five healthy adults were deeply sequenced to estimate repertoire size and the extent of clonotype sharing between individuals. To increase sequencing depth and limit assay-specific biases, different laboratories used diverse techniques to prepare libraries and sequence TCR repertoires. Between about 0.85 and 8.9 billion PBMCs per donor were obtained by leukapheresis. Results and caveats for the whole study, not just this receptor: Based on pairwise subsampling, the degree of clonotype sharing among donors was expected to be affected by sequencing depth. Larger estimated clonotype richness was generally found for naive subsets than for memory subsets. Only blood was sampled, and tissue TCR repertoires likely differ from those in blood. Higher generation probabilities were observed for clonotypes shared by all four sorted-subset donors than for non-shared clonotypes. Because the study included a small number of donors, the genetic and exposure-history diversity represented was limited. Across a handful of donors, 4.5% to 6.5% of naive CD4, roughly 3.5% of naive CD8, roughly 2.2% of memory CD4, and roughly 0.4% of memory CD8 clonotypes were shared. Rarefaction of sorted-subset datasets indicated incomplete sequencing despite the large sequencing depth.

On this clone itself: Its antigen is not yet known. One base away there is no much larger clone; base qualities are not given.

Using the deep immunoSEQ assay, TCR CDR3 regions were amplified from genomic DNA by multiplex PCR. Extracted genomic DNA from each cell subset was distributed evenly across all wells of several immunoSEQ 96-well plates, and each plate was treated as a replicate. For sorted subsets, around 200 ng genomic DNA, equal to about 30,000 T cell genomes, was loaded into each replicate PCR. Purified libraries were quantified with a Qubit 3.0 fluorometer, sized on a Bioanalyzer 2100, and re-quantified with the KAPA Library Quantification kit. Each immunoSEQ 96-well plate was sequenced on its own single-read 150-cycle Illumina NextSeq 550 flow cell. Per the original workflow: Because only junctional sequences without quality scores were contained in the immunoSEQ output, filtering matching that applied to full-length reads could not be performed. To assign V/J genes and CDR3, sequences were annotated using PyIR, a Python wrapper for IgBLAST v1.9, with IMGT germline references. Any read was removed if the V/J assignment was weak (E-value above 1e-6), the CDR3 was missing, or the read contained stop codons, out-of-frame junctions, or ambiguous translated residues. V3J clonotypes were defined as sequences sharing the same inferred V gene, J gene, and CDR3 amino acid sequence. Percentage overlap between repertoires was computed as shared unique clonotypes divided by the size of the smaller repertoire. Richness of each repertoire was evaluated using RTK rarefaction, the Chao1 estimator, and Recon v2.1 estimates of unobserved clonotypes. OLGA was used to compute generation probabilities for all TCRbeta clonotypes that the gDNA method yielded from a handful of donors. TCRdb stores this immuneACCESS table with in-frame sequences only. Part of the clones is absent; in the studies checked, under half of the shortfall reflects unresolved V genes, and no reason is known for the rest. V, J and clone size are taken as reported in that table, and D and trimming were inferred from the DNA itself. The sample table holds 740,000 or so clones, of which 73% were seen once. The ten largest clones capture around 1.7% of the sample.

The donors were healthy, HIV-negative adults who had no recently reported acute infections or vaccinations. Every donor was a Caucasian adult living in Nashville, Tennessee, USA. Magnetic negative selection was used to enrich CD4+ T cells, after which naive cells were positively selected on CD45RA and the negative fraction became the memory subset. Blood was obtained by leukapheresis, after which PBMCs were separated by Ficoll-Histopaque density gradient centrifugation and cryopreserved in liquid nitrogen vapor phase. Analytical flow cytometry was used to check the purity and quantity of each magnetically sorted T cell population. From each sorted fraction, genomic DNA was isolated and quantified by UV absorbance on a Nanodrop 2000c. Germline trimming: 5 bases from V, 3 bases from J; junction bases outside gene matches: 8. The CDR3 runs 15 amino acids, cysteine and phenylalanine included. CDR3 DNA is the only sequence kept; it has 45 bases, read in frame from the first base. Taken from the germline V gene, the CDR1 and CDR2 loops are MDHEN and SYDVKM.

Recombination linked TRBV28 to TRBJ2-7; 9 nucleotides in the junction match TRBD1. Material: memory CD4+ T cells sorted from blood. According to the study, the label for this sample's cell subset or site signals: CD45RA-negative fraction. This sequence originates from a woman aged 25-40 years in good health. CDR3 reads: CASSPSGTGNYEQYF. The nucleotide sequence is TGTGCCAGCAGTCCATCCGGGACAGGGAACTACGAGCAGTACTTC.